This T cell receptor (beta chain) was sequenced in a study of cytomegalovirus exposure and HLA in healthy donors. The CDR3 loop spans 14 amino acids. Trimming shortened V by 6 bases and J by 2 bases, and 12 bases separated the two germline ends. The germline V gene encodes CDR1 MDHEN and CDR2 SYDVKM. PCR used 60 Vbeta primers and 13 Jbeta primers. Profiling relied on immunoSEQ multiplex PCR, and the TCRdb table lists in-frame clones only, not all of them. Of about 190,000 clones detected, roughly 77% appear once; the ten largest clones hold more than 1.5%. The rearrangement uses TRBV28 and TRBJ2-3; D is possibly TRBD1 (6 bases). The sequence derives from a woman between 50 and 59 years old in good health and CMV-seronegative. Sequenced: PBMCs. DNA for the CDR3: TGTGCCAGCAGCCCGGACAGATACACAGATACGCAGTATTTT. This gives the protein CASSPDRYTDTQYF.